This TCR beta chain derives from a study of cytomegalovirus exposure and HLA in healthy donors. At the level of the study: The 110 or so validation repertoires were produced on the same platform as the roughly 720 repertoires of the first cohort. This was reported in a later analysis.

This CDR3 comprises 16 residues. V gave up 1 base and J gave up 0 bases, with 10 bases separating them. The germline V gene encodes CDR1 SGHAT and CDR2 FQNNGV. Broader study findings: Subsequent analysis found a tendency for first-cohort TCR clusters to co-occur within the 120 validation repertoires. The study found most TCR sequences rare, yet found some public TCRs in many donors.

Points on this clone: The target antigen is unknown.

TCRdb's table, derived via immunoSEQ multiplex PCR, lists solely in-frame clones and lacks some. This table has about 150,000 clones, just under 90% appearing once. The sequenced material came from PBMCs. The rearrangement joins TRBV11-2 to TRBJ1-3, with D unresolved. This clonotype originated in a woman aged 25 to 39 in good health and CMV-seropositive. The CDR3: CASSLGRLSSGNTIYF. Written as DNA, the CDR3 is TGTGCCAGCAGCTTAGGGCGGTTGAGCTCTGGAAACACCATATATTTT.